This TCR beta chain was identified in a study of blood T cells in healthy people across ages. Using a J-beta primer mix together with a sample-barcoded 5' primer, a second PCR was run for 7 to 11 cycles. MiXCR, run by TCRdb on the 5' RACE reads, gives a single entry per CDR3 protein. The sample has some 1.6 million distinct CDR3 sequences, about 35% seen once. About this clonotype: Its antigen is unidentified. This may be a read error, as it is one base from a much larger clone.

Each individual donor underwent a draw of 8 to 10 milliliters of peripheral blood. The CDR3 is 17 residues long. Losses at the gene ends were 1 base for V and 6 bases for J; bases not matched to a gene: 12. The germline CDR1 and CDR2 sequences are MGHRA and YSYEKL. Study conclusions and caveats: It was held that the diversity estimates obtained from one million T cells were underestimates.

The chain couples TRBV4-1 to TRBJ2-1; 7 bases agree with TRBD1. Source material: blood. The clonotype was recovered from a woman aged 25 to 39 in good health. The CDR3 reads CASSQAVRQGLGNEQFF. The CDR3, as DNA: TGCGCCAGCAGCCAAGCCGTCAGACAGGGATTAGGCAATGAGCAGTTCTTC.